The rows below give T cell receptor beta chains drawn from one sample of a study of blood T cell repertoires in COVID-19. Sequencing used immunoSEQ multiplex PCR; TCRdb keeps in-frame clones, though not all of them. The sample holds some 97,000 clones; approximately 87% are singletons and the top ten take roughly 13%. The specimen was peripheral blood. The source of these receptors is a human donor in a cohort sampled during active COVID-19. Each CDR3 is given with its conserved first and last residue. A D gene is named only where the DNA matches it firmly. Size values are once, few and many counts, or a class for expanded clones, and some rows have none.

size,J,D,V,DNA,CDR3
.,TRBJ2-2,.,TRBV19,TGTGCCAGTAGTGCGCCCCGACAGTACACCGGGGAGCTGTTTTTT,CASSAPRQYTGELFF
.,TRBJ1-2,.,TRBV2,TGTGCCAGCAGTGAAGGATTCTTTGGGGCGGCAGGGGAATATGGCTACACCTTC,CASSEGFFGAAGEYGYTF
.,TRBJ1-2,.,TRBV5-1,TGCGCCAGCAGCTTGGTAGCTGAATATGGCTACACCTTC,CASSLVAEYGYTF
few,TRBJ2-1,.,TRBV27,TGTGCCAGCAGATTAACCCATGACTCGCGGGGATACAATGAGCAGTTCTTC,CASRLTHDSRGYNEQFF
.,TRBJ1-1,.,TRBV29-1,TGCAGCGTTGAACGCCAGTATACTGAAGCTTTCTTT,CSVERQYTEAFF
.,TRBJ2-2,.,TRBV19,TGTGCCAGTAGACGGGAACCGCGGGGCACCGGGGAGCTGTTTTTT,CASRREPRGTGELFF
few,TRBJ2-7,TRBD2,TRBV10-3,TGTGCCATCAGTGAAGTTCAGGCCGGGACTAGCGGTTCGGAGTACTTC,CAISEVQAGTSGSEYF
.,TRBJ2-5,.,TRBV15,TGTGCCACCGGAAGCCGCGGAGGGAGGGAGACCCAGTACTTC,CATGSRGGRETQYF
.,TRBJ2-7,.,TRBV12-3/TRBV12-4,TGTGCCAGCAGTCGCAGGACGGGAGAGCAGTACTTC,CASSRRTGEQYF
once,TRBJ2-1,TRBD2,TRBV5-1,TGCGCCAGCAGCTCAAATAGCGGGGCCTACAATGAGCAGTTCTTC,CASSSNSGAYNEQFF
few,TRBJ2-7,.,TRBV7-2,TGTGCCAGCAGCTTAGCGGTCGGGGGTCGGGCCTTCGAGCAGTACTTC,CASSLAVGGRAFEQYF
.,TRBJ1-1,.,TRBV12-3/TRBV12-4,TGTGCCAGCAGTTCATACACTGAAGCTTTCTTT,CASSSYTEAFF
.,TRBJ2-3,.,TRBV3-1/TRBV3-2,TGTGCCAGCAGCCCCAGGAGGGGTAGTATCACAGATACGCAGTATTTT,CASSPRRGSITDTQYF
.,TRBJ1-4,TRBD1,TRBV9,TGTGCCAGCAGCTTAACCGGGACAGGGTTTTCAGGTGAAAAACTGTTTTTT,CASSLTGTGFSGEKLFF
.,TRBJ2-7,.,TRBV3-1/TRBV3-2,TGTGCCAGCAGTCGACCCCGGTCGGGTATCACCTACGAGCAGTACTTC,CASSRPRSGITYEQYF
.,TRBJ1-6,TRBD1,TRBV18,TGTGCCAGCTCACCCTTAGGACAGGGTGGCAGCTCACCCCTCCACTTT,CASSPLGQGGSSPLHF
once,TRBJ2-7,TRBD2,TRBV20-1,TGCAGTGCTAGTTACGCCGGGACTAGCGGGAGAAGCTCCTACGAGCAGTACTTC,CSASYAGTSGRSSYEQYF